A selection of T cell receptor beta chains follows, all from one sample in a study of blood T cell repertoires in COVID-19. Only in-frame clones appear in the TCRdb table, and some are missing; sequencing was by immunoSEQ multiplex PCR. The sample records some 150,000 clones, approximately 91% being singletons. Sequenced material: peripheral blood. The receptors come from a woman aged 70-85 years with acute or convalescent COVID-19. Both conserved end residues are part of each CDR3. A D gene is named only where the DNA matches it firmly. Clone size is shown for a subset of rows, as once, few, many or a class of expanded clone.

j_call | v_call | d_call | cdr3_length | clone_size | cdr3_nt | cdr3_aa
TRBJ2-1 | TRBV29-1 | TRBD2 | 13 | . | TGCAGCGACAGACTAGCGGGGGCTAATGAGCAGTTCTTC | CSDRLAGANEQFF
TRBJ2-7 | TRBV11-2 | TRBD1 | 14 | . | TGTGCCAGCAGCTTGGGACAGGGCACCTACGAGCAGTACTTC | CASSLGQGTYEQYF
TRBJ2-7 | TRBV19 | TRBD2 | 13 | once | TGTGCCAGTAGTAGGGGACTAGGCTACGAGCAGTACTTC | CASSRGLGYEQYF
TRBJ2-1 | TRBV4-3 | . | 13 | . | TGCGCCAGCAGCCAAGGGCCGTACAATGAGCAGTTCTTC | CASSQGPYNEQFF
TRBJ2-7 | TRBV7-8 | TRBD2 | 18 | once | TGTGCCAGCAGCCCCCGGGGGACTAGCGGGGGGCGCTCCTACGAGCAGTACTTC | CASSPRGTSGGRSYEQYF
TRBJ2-7 | TRBV19 | . | 15 | . | TGTGCCAGTAGTATTTCACAGGTCAGCCAGTACGAGCAGTACTTC | CASSISQVSQYEQYF
TRBJ1-6 | TRBV27 | . | 16 | . | TGTGCCAGCAGTTTATTTGGGGGCGCGGATAATTCACCCCTCCACTTT | CASSLFGGADNSPLHF
TRBJ1-3 | TRBV10-3 | . | 14 | . | TGTGCCACCAACAGGGACGACTCTGGAAACACCATATATTTT | CATNRDDSGNTIYF
TRBJ1-3 | TRBV10-3 | TRBD1 | 15 | . | TGTGCCATCACCGAGACAGGGGGTCCTGGAAACACCATATATTTT | CAITETGGPGNTIYF
TRBJ2-3 | TRBV5-6 | . | 13 | . | TGTGCCAGCAGCTTTTTAGGGGAAGATACGCAGTATTTT | CASSFLGEDTQYF
TRBJ1-1 | TRBV4-1 | . | 15 | few | TGCGCCAGCAGCCCAGGCTGGGGGCGCAGAGATGAAGCTTTCTTT | CASSPGWGRRDEAFF
TRBJ2-3 | TRBV29-1 | TRBD2 | 13 | . | TGCAGCGTTGTTCTCAGGGAGGGGGATACGCAGTATTTT | CSVVLREGDTQYF
TRBJ1-2 | TRBV6-4 | TRBD1 | 15 | . | TGTGCCAGCAGCCAGGAGGAGACAGGGGCGTATGGCTACACCTTC | CASSQEETGAYGYTF
TRBJ1-1 | TRBV12-3/TRBV12-4 | . | 13 | . | TGTGCCAGCAGTCCGCTGCGGAACACTGAAGCTTTCTTT | CASSPLRNTEAFF
TRBJ1-3 | TRBV6-5 | . | 16 | . | TGTGCCAGCAGTTACTCGAGGGCGCGCTATGGAAACACCATATATTTT | CASSYSRARYGNTIYF
TRBJ2-5 | TRBV3-1/TRBV3-2 | TRBD2 | 13 | . | TGTGCCAGCAGCCATTTGGGTTTGCGGGGGGTCGACTTC | CASSHLGLRGVDF
TRBJ1-6 | TRBV6-5 | . | 11 | . | TGTGCCAGAAACAGCAATTCACCCCTCCACTTT | CARNSNSPLHF
TRBJ1-1 | TRBV10-3 | TRBD1 | 11 | . | TGTGCCACTACAGGGGGCACTGAAGCTTTCTTT | CATTGGTEAFF
TRBJ2-1 | TRBV28 | . | 15 | . | TGTGCCAGCAGTTTAGGCAGGGCAACCTACAATGAGCAGTTCTTC | CASSLGRATYNEQFF
TRBJ2-1 | TRBV6-5 | TRBD1 | 15 | . | TGTGCCAGCAGTTACTCTAACAGGGGTTACAATGAGCAGTTCTTC | CASSYSNRGYNEQFF
TRBJ2-2 | TRBV25-1 | . | 14 | . | TGTGCCAGCAGTGAAGGAGGACGTGGCGGGGAGCTGTTTTTT | CASSEGGRGGELFF
TRBJ2-1 | TRBV6-2/TRBV6-3 | TRBD2 | 17 | . | TGTGCCAGCAGTGACCCTATACTAGCGGGGGACCGCAATGAGCAGTTCTTC | CASSDPILAGDRNEQFF
TRBJ1-1 | TRBV6-2/TRBV6-3 | . | 14 | . | TGTGCCAGCAGCCTCCGGGCCCCCTCCGGGGGAGCTTTCTTT | CASSLRAPSGGAFF
TRBJ1-5 | TRBV10-2 | . | 15 | . | TGCGCCAGCAGTGAGGTCTCGGGGTGGAATCAGCCCCAGCATTTT | CASSEVSGWNQPQHF
TRBJ1-4 | TRBV7-9 | . | 14 | . | TGTGCCAGCAGCTTGACAGTTCAAGGTGAAAAACTGTTTTTT | CASSLTVQGEKLFF
TRBJ2-7 | TRBV4-2 | TRBD1 | 12 | . | TGTGCCAGCAGCCGCACAGGGGTTGAGCAGTACTTC | CASSRTGVEQYF
TRBJ1-6 | TRBV9 | TRBD1 | 15 | . | TGTGCCAGCAGCGTAGAACCAGGGGGCAATTCACCCCTCCACTTT | CASSVEPGGNSPLHF
TRBJ1-1 | TRBV5-1 | . | 15 | . | TGCGCCAGCAGCTTGGCTACTGGGGGCGCGACTGAAGCTTTCTTT | CASSLATGGATEAFF
TRBJ2-5 | TRBV10-2 | . | 17 | . | TGCGCCAGCAGTGAGTTGAATGGGGGGGCCGCGGGTGAGACCCAGTACTTC | CASSELNGGAAGETQYF
TRBJ1-1 | TRBV6-2/TRBV6-3 | TRBD1 | 13 | . | TGTGCCAGCAGTTACGTCGACAGGGTGAAAGCTTTCTTT | CASSYVDRVKAFF
TRBJ2-1 | TRBV9 | . | 15 | . | TGTGCCAGCAGCGCCTTAGCGGACTCCTACAATGAGCAGTTCTTC | CASSALADSYNEQFF
TRBJ2-1 | TRBV5-1 | TRBD2 | 16 | . | TGCGCCAGCAGCTTGAGGCCCGGGGGGGCCTACAATGAGCAGTTCTTC | CASSLRPGGAYNEQFF
TRBJ2-7 | TRBV7-6 | TRBD1 | 17 | once | TGTGCCAGCAGCACCGATGCACAGGGGGCGCGCCCCTACGAGCAGTACTTC | CASSTDAQGARPYEQYF
TRBJ1-3 | TRBV29-1 | TRBD1 | 13 | . | TGCAGCGCTGGACAGGGGCCTGGAAACACCATATATTTT | CSAGQGPGNTIYF
TRBJ1-2 | TRBV21-1 | . | 15 | . | TGTGCCAGCAGCTCAAAGGGGGCCGGGGTCTATGGCTACACCTTC | CASSSKGAGVYGYTF
TRBJ2-3 | TRBV7-2 | . | 15 | . | TGTGCCAGCAGCTTAATTCAGGATTGGGCTGATACGCAGTATTTT | CASSLIQDWADTQYF
TRBJ2-7 | TRBV10-3 | . | 13 | . | TGTGCCATCAGGGCAGGGGAATCCTACGAGCAGTACTTC | CAIRAGESYEQYF
TRBJ2-3 | TRBV5-1 | TRBD2 | 16 | once | TGCGCCAGCAGCGCCGGGACTAGCGGGAGCACAGATACGCAGTATTTT | CASSAGTSGSTDTQYF
TRBJ1-1 | TRBV19 | . | 14 | . | TGTGCCAGTAGTATCGAGGGAATGAACACTGAAGCTTTCTTT | CASSIEGMNTEAFF
TRBJ2-1 | TRBV4-1 | . | 15 | . | TGCGCCAGCAGCCAAGAGGGGGGGCCTTGGAATGAGCAGTTCTTC | CASSQEGGPWNEQFF
TRBJ1-3 | TRBV18 | . | 14 | . | TGTGCCAGCTCACCCTCAGGGACTGGAAACACCATATATTTT | CASSPSGTGNTIYF
TRBJ2-1 | TRBV5-1 | TRBD2 | 15 | . | TGCGCCAGCAGCTTGACTAGCGGGGATTACAATGAGCAGTTCTTC | CASSLTSGDYNEQFF
TRBJ2-3 | TRBV29-1 | . | 13 | . | TGCAGCGTCCGCGGGACGGTCACGGATACGCAGTATTTT | CSVRGTVTDTQYF
TRBJ1-5 | TRBV4-1 | . | 16 | . | TGCGCCAGCAGCCAAGATCCACAGGGCTACAATCAGCCCCAGCATTTT | CASSQDPQGYNQPQHF
TRBJ2-3 | TRBV9 | . | 12 | . | TGTGCCAGCAGCGCATACATAGATACGCAGTATTTT | CASSAYIDTQYF
TRBJ1-2 | TRBV19 | . | 15 | few | TGTGCCAGTACCCCATCAAGTCAGGGAAACTATGGCTACACCTTC | CASTPSSQGNYGYTF
TRBJ1-2 | TRBV4-2 | TRBD1 | 18 | . | TGTGCCAGCAGCCAAGATATGGGACAGGGGGCGGCTAACTATGGCTACACCTTC | CASSQDMGQGAANYGYTF